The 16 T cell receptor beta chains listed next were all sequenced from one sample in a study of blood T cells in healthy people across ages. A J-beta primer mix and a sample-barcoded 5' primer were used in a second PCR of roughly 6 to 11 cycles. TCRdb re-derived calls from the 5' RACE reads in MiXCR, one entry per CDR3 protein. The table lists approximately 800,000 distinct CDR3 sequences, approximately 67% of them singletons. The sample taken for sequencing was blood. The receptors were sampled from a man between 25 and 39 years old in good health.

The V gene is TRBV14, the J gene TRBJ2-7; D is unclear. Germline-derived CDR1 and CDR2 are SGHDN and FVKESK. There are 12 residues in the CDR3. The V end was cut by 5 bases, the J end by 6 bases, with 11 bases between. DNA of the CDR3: TGTGCCAGCAGCGATTTGTGGCGCGAGCAGTACTTC. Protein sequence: CASSDLWREQYF.

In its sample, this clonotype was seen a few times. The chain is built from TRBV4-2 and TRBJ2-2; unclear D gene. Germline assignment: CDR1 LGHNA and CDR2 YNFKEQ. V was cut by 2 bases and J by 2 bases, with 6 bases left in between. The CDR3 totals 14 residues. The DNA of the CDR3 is TGTGCCAGCAGCCAACCACCAAACACCGGGGAGCTGTTTTTT. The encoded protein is CASSQPPNTGELFF.

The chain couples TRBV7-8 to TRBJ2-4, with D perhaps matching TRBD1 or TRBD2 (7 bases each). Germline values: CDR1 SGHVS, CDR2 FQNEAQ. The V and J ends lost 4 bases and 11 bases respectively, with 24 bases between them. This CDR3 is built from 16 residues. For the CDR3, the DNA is TGTGCCAGCAGCTGGAGCGGGGACCACGGCCAGGGGGTTCAGTACTTC. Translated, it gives CASSWSGDHGQGVQYF.

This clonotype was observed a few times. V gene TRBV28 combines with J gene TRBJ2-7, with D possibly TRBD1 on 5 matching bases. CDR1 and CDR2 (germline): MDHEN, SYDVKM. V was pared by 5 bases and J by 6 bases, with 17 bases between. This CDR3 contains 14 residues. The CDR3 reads CASSLQGPLGEQYF. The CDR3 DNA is TGTGCCAGCAGTCTCCAGGGCCCCCTTGGCGAGCAGTACTTC.

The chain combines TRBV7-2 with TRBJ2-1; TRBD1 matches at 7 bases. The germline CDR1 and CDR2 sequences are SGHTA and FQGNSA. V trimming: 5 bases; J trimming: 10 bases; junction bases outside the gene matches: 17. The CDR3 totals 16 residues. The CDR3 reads CASSIPGWTGVGEQFF. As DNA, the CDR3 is TGTGCCAGCAGCATACCCGGTTGGACAGGAGTTGGCGAGCAGTTCTTC.

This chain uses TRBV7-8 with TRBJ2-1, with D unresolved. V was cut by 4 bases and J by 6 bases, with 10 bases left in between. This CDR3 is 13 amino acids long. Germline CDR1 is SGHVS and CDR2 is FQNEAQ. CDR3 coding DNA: TGTGCCAGCAGCTCCAACCCTCTCAATGAGCAGTTCTTC. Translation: CASSSNPLNEQFF.

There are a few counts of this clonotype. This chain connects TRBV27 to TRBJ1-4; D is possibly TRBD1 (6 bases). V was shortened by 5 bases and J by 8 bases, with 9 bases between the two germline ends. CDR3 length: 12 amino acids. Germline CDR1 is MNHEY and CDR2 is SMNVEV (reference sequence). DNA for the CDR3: TGTGCCAGCAGTGAAGGGGGGGAAAAACTGTTTTTT. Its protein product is CASSEGGEKLFF.

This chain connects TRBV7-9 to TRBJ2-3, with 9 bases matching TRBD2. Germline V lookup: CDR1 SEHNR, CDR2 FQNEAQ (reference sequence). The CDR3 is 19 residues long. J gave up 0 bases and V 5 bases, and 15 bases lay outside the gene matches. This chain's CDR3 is CASSLKEAASGTSTDTQYF. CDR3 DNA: TGTGCCAGCAGCCTAAAGGAAGCTGCTAGCGGGACTAGCACAGATACGCAGTATTTT.

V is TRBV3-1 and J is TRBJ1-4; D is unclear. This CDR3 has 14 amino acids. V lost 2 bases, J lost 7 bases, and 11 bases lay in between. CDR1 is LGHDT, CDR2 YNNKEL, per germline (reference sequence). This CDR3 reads CASSQTSAGEKLFF. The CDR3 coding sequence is TGTGCCAGCAGCCAAACCTCGGCGGGTGAAAAACTGTTTTTT.

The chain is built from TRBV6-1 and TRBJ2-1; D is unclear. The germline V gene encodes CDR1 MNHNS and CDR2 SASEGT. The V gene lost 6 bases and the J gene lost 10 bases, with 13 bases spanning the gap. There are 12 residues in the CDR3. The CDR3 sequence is CASRKERGEQFF. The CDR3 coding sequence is TGTGCCAGCAGGAAGGAGCGCGGCGAGCAGTTCTTC.

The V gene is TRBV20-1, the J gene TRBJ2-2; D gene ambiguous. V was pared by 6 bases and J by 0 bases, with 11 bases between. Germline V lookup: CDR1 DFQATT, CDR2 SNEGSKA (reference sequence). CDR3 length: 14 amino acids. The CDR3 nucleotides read TGCAGTGCCCATTTTCTCGCGAACACCGGGGAGCTGTTTTTT. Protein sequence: CSAHFLANTGELFF.

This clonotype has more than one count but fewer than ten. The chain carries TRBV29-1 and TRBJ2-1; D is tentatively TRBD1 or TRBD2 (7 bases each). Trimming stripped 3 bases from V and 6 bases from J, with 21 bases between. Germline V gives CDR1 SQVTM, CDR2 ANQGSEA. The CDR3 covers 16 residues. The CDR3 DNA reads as TGCAGCGTTGATGGGGGGGACGGCCAGGGGGTCAATGAGCAGTTCTTC. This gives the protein CSVDGGDGQGVNEQFF.

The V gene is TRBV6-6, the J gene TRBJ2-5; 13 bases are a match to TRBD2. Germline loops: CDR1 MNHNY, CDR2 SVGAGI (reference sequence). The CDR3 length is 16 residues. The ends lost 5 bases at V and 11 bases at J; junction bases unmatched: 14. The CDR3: CASSRTSGGAENEQYF. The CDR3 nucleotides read TGTGCCAGCAGTCGCACTAGCGGGGGGGCGGAGAATGAGCAGTACTTC.

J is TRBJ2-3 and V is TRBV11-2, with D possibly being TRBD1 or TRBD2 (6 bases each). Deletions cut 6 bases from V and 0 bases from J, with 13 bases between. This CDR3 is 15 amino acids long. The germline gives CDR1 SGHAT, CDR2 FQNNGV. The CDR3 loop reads CASSSTGTSTDTQYF. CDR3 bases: TGTGCCAGCAGTTCTACAGGGACTAGCACAGATACGCAGTATTTT.

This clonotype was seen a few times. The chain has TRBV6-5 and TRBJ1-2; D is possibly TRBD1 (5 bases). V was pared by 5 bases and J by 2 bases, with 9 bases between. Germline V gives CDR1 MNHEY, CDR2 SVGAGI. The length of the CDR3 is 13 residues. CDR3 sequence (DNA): TGTGCCAGCAGTAGGACAAACAACTATGGCTACACCTTC. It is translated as CASSRTNNYGYTF.

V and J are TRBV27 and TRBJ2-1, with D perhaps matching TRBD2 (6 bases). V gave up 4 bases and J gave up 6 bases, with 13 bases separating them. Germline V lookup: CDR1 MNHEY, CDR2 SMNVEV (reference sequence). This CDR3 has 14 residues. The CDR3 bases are TGTGCCAGCAGTTCCCGGGGGAGACCCAATGAGCAGTTCTTC. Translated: CASSSRGRPNEQFF.